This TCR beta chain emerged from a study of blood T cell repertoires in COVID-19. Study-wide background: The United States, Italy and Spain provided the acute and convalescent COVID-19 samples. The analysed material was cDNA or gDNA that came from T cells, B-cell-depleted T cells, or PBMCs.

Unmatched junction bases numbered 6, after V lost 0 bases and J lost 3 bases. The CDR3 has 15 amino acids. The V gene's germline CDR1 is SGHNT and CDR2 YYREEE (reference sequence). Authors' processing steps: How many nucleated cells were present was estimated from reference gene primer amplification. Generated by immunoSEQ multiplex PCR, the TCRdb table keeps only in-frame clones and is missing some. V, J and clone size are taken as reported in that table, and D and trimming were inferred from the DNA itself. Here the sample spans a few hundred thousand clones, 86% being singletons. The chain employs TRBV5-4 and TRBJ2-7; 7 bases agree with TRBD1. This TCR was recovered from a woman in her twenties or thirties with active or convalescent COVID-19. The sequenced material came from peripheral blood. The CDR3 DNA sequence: TGTGCCAGCAGCTTGGGGAGTACAGGGGACTACGAGCAGTACTTC. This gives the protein CASSLGSTGDYEQYF.